The 15 T cell receptor beta chains reported below all come from one sample, sequenced in a study of blood T cell repertoires in COVID-19 (dated by TCRdb to the early 2020s). The library was prepared using the immunoSEQ multiplex PCR assay. TCRdb holds this immuneACCESS table with in-frame rearrangements only. Some clones are missing; in checked studies, unresolved V genes explain under half, and the rest has no known cause. The sample has a few hundred thousand clones on record, roughly four fifths of them singletons. The ten biggest clones cover around 8% of the sample. The sample was peripheral blood. Receptor source: a woman of 80 years or more with COVID-19, enrolled during active disease.

This chain links TRBV2 with TRBJ2-3, with a weak D call TRBD1 (6 bases). CDR3 length: 13 residues. The V gene's germline CDR1 is SNHLY and CDR2 FYNNEI. V lost 8 bases and J lost 6, with 15 bases in between. CDR3 nucleotides: TGTGCCAGCTCCATGGGGGCCGAGGATACGCAGTATTTT. This translates into CASSMGAEDTQYF.

The rearrangement links TRBV7-3 to TRBJ1-1; possibly TRBD1 for D (5 bases). CDR1 SGHTA and CDR2 FQGTGA come from the germline V gene. V was trimmed by 5 bases and J by 1 base, leaving 14 bases between them. The CDR3 sequence is 15 residues long. For the CDR3, the DNA is TGTGCCAGCAGCCCAGGGAAGGGGCGGAACACTGAAGCTTTCTTT. It yields the protein CASSPGKGRNTEAFF.

The chain has TRBV12-3 or TRBV12-4 and TRBJ1-5; D unresolved. V lost 3 bases, J lost 5 bases, and 8 bases lay in between. This CDR3 has 13 amino acids. CDR3 nucleotides: TGTGCCAGCAGTTTCGGTCCGGATCAGCCCCAGCATTTT. Translating it yields CASSFGPDQPQHF.

This chain joins TRBV11-3 and TRBJ2-1; tentatively, D is TRBD1 (7 bases). Trimming pared 4 bases from V and 6 bases from J, leaving 13 bases between. Per the germline V gene, CDR1 is SGHNT and CDR2 is YENEEA. This CDR3 spans 14 amino acids. In DNA form, the CDR3 reads TGTGCCAGCAGCTCCCACCAGGGGGGCAATGAGCAGTTCTTC. Translation: CASSSHQGGNEQFF.

The rearrangement links TRBV6-5 to TRBJ1-3, with no clear D. The CDR3 has 14 amino acids. The V end lost 2 bases, the J end lost 5 bases, and 10 bases lay between the germline ends. In germline, CDR1 is MNHEY, CDR2 SVGAGI. The CDR3 DNA follows: TGTGCCAGCAGTTACGGGAGCCCCAGAAACACCATATATTTT. It is translated as CASSYGSPRNTIYF.

The chain uses TRBV7-2 and TRBJ2-7, with unresolved D. Germline CDR1 is SGHTA and CDR2 is FQGNSA. V lost 1 base, J lost 3 bases, and 13 bases lay in between. CDR3 length: 15 residues. CDR3 DNA: TGTGCCAGCAGCTTAGATGAGACGGCGGTCTACGAGCAGTACTTC. It specifies CASSLDETAVYEQYF.

This clone appeared once. This chain links TRBV7-9 with TRBJ2-3, with 8 nucleotides matching TRBD2. The CDR3 spans 14 residues. Per germline, CDR1 SEHNR and CDR2 FQNEAQ (reference sequence). With V trimmed by 1 base and J by 3 bases, 0 bases remained unmatched. CDR3 sequence reads: CASSLGGRTDTQYF. CDR3 in DNA: TGTGCCAGCAGCTTAGGCGGGAGGACAGATACGCAGTATTTT.

The chain uses TRBV2 and TRBJ1-5, with D unresolved. The V and J ends lost 8 bases and 2 bases respectively, with 10 bases between them. Germline lookup yields CDR1 SNHLY and CDR2 FYNNEI. This CDR3 contains 13 residues. The chain's CDR3 is CASLRERNQPQHF. The CDR3 region has the DNA TGTGCCAGCTTGAGGGAGCGCAATCAGCCCCAGCATTTT.

V gene TRBV6-2 or TRBV6-3 combines with J gene TRBJ2-3, with 11 bases aligning to TRBD2. Germline lookup yields CDR1 MNHEY and CDR2 SVGEGT. The CDR3 spans 18 residues. With 0 bases clipped from V and 1 base from J, the junction kept 6 bases outside the gene matches. The CDR3: CASSYSTPLAGGTDTQYF. DNA for the CDR3: TGTGCCAGCAGTTACTCGACCCCACTAGCGGGGGGCACAGATACGCAGTATTTT.

The chain joins TRBV27 to TRBJ1-2; TRBD1 matches 7 bases. Germline V gene data show CDR1 as MNHEY and CDR2 as SMNVEV (reference sequence). V lost 8 bases, J lost 4 bases, and 10 bases stayed unmatched. This CDR3 comprises 14 residues. The CDR3 protein is CASRPRDSFYGYTF. CDR3 coding DNA: TGTGCCAGCCGGCCTAGGGACAGCTTCTATGGCTACACCTTC.

The CDR3 nucleotides are TGTGCCAGCAGCCGCACCGAGACCTACGAGCAGTACTTC. Its translation: CASSRTETYEQYF. The chain carries TRBV12-3 or TRBV12-4 and TRBJ2-7, with no clear D. The V and J ends lost 6 bases and 2 bases respectively, with 11 bases between them. This CDR3 contains 13 residues.

This clone came up once. The chain links TRBV16 to TRBJ2-7, with TRBD1 matching 7 bases. V was clipped by 1 base and J by 5 bases; unmatched bases: 5. There are 14 residues in the CDR3. Germline CDR1 and CDR2: KGHSY and FQNENV. The CDR3 region has the DNA TGTGCCAGCAGCCAATACAGGGGACGCAACGAGCAGTACTTC. Amino acids: CASSQYRGRNEQYF.

This chain uses TRBV5-1 with TRBJ1-2; the match to TRBD1 covers 7 bases. CDR3 length: 15 amino acids. CDR1 is SGHRS, CDR2 YFSETQ, per germline. V shed 0 bases and J 4 bases; nucleotides not matched to a gene: 6. The CDR3 nucleotides read TGCGCCAGCAGCTTGGTAGGGGGCACTTCCTATGGCTACACCTTC. This sequence encodes CASSLVGGTSYGYTF.

J is TRBJ1-2 and V is TRBV5-1; perhaps TRBD1 as D (6 bases). Trimming cost V 3 bases and J 3 bases, with 12 bases left between them. The germline CDR1 and CDR2 sequences are SGHRS and YFSETQ. This CDR3 contains 14 residues. This CDR3 is CASSSGGSDYGYTF. The CDR3, as DNA: TGCGCCAGCAGCTCTGGGGGCAGCGACTATGGCTACACCTTC.

The V and J genes are TRBV7-9 and TRBJ1-1, with D possibly TRBD1 on 6 matching bases. The CDR3 is made up of 17 amino acids. Germline-derived CDR1 and CDR2 are SEHNR and FQNEAQ (reference sequence). The ends were cut back, 7 bases at V and 1 base at J, with 22 bases in the middle. CDR3 bases: TGTGCCAGCAATCGTCAGAGGGGGTCGGGACAGAACACTGAAGCTTTCTTT. The encoded protein is CASNRQRGSGQNTEAFF.